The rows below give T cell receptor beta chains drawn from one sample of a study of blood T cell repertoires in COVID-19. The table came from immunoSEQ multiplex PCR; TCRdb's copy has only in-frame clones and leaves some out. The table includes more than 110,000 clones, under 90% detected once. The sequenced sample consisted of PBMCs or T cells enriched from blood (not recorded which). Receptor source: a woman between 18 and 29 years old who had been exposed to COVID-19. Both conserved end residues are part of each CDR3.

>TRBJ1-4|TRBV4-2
CASSQAPATNEKLFF
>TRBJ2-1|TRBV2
CASSSPGLGYNEQFF
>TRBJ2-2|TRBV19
CASQMDRNTGELFF
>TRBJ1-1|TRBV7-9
CASSLSGQGFMNTEAFF
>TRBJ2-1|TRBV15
CATSVDRAPYNEQFF
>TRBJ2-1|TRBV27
CASSTGTSGYNEQFF
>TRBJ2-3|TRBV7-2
CASRRTGAVDTQYF
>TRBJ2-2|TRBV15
CATRSSANTGELFF
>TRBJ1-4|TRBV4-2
CASSQDQAGRLEKLFF
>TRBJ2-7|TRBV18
CASSIRTSGLAYEQYF
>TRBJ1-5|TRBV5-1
CASSYDWGPNQPQHF
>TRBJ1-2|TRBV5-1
CASSLGTGPEDGYTF
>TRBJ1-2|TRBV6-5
CASSPRRGGGYTF
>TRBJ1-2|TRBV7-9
CASSQPGQVYGYTF
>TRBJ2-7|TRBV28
CAARRGLSYEQYF
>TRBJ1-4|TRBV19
CASSIRDRQTAGEKLFF
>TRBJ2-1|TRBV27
CASTAQSPRVYNEQFF
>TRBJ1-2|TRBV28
CASSSPGNYGYTF
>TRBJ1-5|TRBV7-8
CASSLGGRNQPQHF
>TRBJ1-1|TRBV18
CASSPPSSQGNTEAFF
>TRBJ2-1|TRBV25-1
CASSPLEEWHEQFF
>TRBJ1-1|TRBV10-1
CASSRDINTEAFF
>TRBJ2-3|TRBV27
CASSPGLSVRTQYF
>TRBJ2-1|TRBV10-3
CAISMAGVRDNEQFF
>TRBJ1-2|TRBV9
CASSPPQGEPNYGYTF
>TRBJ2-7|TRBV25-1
CASSARTSGSYEQYF
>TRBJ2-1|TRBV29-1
CSVEDQRESSYNEQFF
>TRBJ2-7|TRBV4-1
CASSQEIQRGSYEQYF
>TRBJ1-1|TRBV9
CASSAEQGEDTEAFF
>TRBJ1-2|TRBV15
CATRVRDRGYGYTF
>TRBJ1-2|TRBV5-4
CASSSDRTYGYTF
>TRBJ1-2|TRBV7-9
CASSSGQGYGYTF
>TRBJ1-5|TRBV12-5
CASGSQGHNNQPQHF
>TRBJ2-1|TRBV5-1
CASSLHSSENNEQFF
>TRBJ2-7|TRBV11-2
CASSLVRGTYEQYF
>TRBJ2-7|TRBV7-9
CASSLATSGSRHEQYF
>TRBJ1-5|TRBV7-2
CASSLVEFNQPQHF
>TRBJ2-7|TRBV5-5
CASSFTSTVYEQYF
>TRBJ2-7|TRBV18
CASSLLQTGDEQYF
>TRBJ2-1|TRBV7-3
CASSFRQGTYNEQFF
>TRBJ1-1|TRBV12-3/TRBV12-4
CASIGQLNTEAFF
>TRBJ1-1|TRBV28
CASSLAQDTEAFF
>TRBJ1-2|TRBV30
CAWRGTFAGGYTF
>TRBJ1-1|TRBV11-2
CASSPLDRAATEAFF
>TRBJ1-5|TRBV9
CASSDPLRVINQPQHF
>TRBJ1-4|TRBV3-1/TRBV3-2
CASSQMTTTNEKLFF
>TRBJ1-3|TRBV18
CASSPLTGAFSGNTIYF
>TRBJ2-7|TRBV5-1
CASRGGLAGSSYEQYF
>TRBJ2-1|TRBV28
CASRGNSGRYYNEQFF
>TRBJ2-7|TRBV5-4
CASSLWDRSYEQYF